These T cell receptor beta chains were read from a single sample in a study of shared clonotypes between healthy human individuals. The repertoire was sequenced with immunoSEQ multiplex PCR; TCRdb's copy has only in-frame clones and lacks some. The top ten hold roughly 0.13% of the sample, which has 2 million to 2.5 million clones, 90% to 95% seen once. Sequencing was done on a sample of naive CD4+ T cells sorted from blood. These receptors were collected from a man younger than 35 in good health. CDR3s include the opening cysteine and the closing phenylalanine or tryptophan. The order of the fields is clone size, V gene, J gene, D gene, CDR3 DNA, CDR3 protein. A D gene is named only where the DNA matches it firmly. Clone size is given for some rows only: seen once, a few or many times, or a class if the clone is expanded.

>.|TRBV5-4|TRBJ1-3|.
TGTGCCAGCAGCTTGGAACAGGGTCCCCGCTCTGGAAACACCATATATTTT
CASSLEQGPRSGNTIYF
>once|TRBV27|TRBJ2-2|TRBD1
TGTGCCAGCAGTCGGCCCGGGACAGGGGGAAGGACCGGGGAGCTGTTTTTT
CASSRPGTGGRTGELFF
>.|TRBV7-9|TRBJ1-1|TRBD1
TGTGCCAGCAGCTCAGGGGGCGCTGAAGCTTTCTTT
CASSSGGAEAFF
>.|TRBV11-2|TRBJ2-2|.
TGTGCCAGCAGCATCTTGAGGGAATCCGGGGAGCTGTTTTTT
CASSILRESGELFF
>.|TRBV5-6|TRBJ2-7|.
TGTGCCAGCAGCTTCCCTGTAACGTCGGGTGGCGAGCAGTACTTC
CASSFPVTSGGEQYF
>once|TRBV10-1|TRBJ1-2|.
TGCGCCAGCAGTGAGTCACAGGCAGCCAGGAGAGGCTATGGCTACACCTTC
CASSESQAARRGYGYTF
>once|TRBV6-6|TRBJ1-2|.
TGTGCCAGCAGGTCCGACGACAACTATGGCTACACCTTC
CASRSDDNYGYTF
>.|TRBV5-6|TRBJ1-2|.
TGTGCCAGCAGAATAGGGACGTTTGGCCTAGGCTACACCTTC
CASRIGTFGLGYTF
>.|TRBV7-2|TRBJ1-1|.
TGTGCCAGCAGCTTGGGGTCCACAGCTTTCTTT
CASSLGSTAFF
>.|TRBV6-6|TRBJ1-2|.
TGTGCCAGCAGACCCGGACGGTCCTATGGCTACACCTTC
CASRPGRSYGYTF
>.|TRBV18|TRBJ2-7|.
TGTGCCAGCTCACCACTGAGCTCCTACGAGCAGTACTTC
CASSPLSSYEQYF
>.|TRBV28|TRBJ1-4|.
TGTGCCAGCAGTTGGAGAGGGCAGGGATCTGAAAAACTGTTTTTT
CASSWRGQGSEKLFF
>.|TRBV5-1|TRBJ2-2|TRBD2
TGCGCCAGCAGCCTAGCGGGGCCGAACACCGGGGAGCTGTTTTTT
CASSLAGPNTGELFF
>.|TRBV7-2|TRBJ1-1|.
TGTGCCAGCAGCTTAAGGGCAGCGAACACTGAAGCTTTCTTT
CASSLRAANTEAFF
>.|TRBV19|TRBJ1-3|.
TGTGCCAGTAGTCCGTTGGACCTCCCTGGAAACACCATATATTTT
CASSPLDLPGNTIYF
>.|TRBV6-1|TRBJ2-7|TRBD1
TGTGCCAGCAGTGAAGACAGGGGGACCTACGAGCAGTACTTC
CASSEDRGTYEQYF
>.|TRBV9|TRBJ2-5|.
TGTGCCAGCAGCTGGAGGGCGGGGCCAGAGACCCAGTACTTC
CASSWRAGPETQYF
>once|TRBV10-3|TRBJ1-1|TRBD1
TGTGCCATCAGGGACAGGGGAATGAACACTGAAGCTTTCTTT
CAIRDRGMNTEAFF
>.|TRBV14|TRBJ1-3|.
TGTGCCAGCAGCCAGCCAGGAGTCGGAAACACCATATATTTT
CASSQPGVGNTIYF
>.|TRBV10-1|TRBJ2-2|.
TGCGCCAGCAGGAACAGCTTGAACACCGGGGAGCTGTTTTTT
CASRNSLNTGELFF
>.|TRBV5-1|TRBJ2-3|.
TGCGCCAGCAGCTTTGGGGGAGACGCAGATACGCAGTATTTT
CASSFGGDADTQYF
>.|TRBV30|TRBJ2-7|TRBD2
TGTGCCTGGACCCGAGCGGGGGGGTACTACGAGCAGTACTTC
CAWTRAGGYYEQYF
>.|TRBV25-1|TRBJ2-7|.
TGTGCCAGCAGCCTGTTAGGAGCAGGCACCTACGAGCAGTACTTC
CASSLLGAGTYEQYF
>.|TRBV5-8|TRBJ2-7|.
TGTGCCAGCAGCTTCACCGGGGCCTACGAGCAGTACTTC
CASSFTGAYEQYF
>.|TRBV30|TRBJ2-5|.
TGTGCCTGGAGTCTGCGGGAGACCCAGTACTTC
CAWSLRETQYF
>.|TRBV6-1|TRBJ2-7|TRBD2
TGTGCCAGCAGCGGGACTAGCGGAACCTACGAGCAGTACTTC
CASSGTSGTYEQYF
>.|TRBV19|TRBJ2-7|.
TGTGCCAGTAGTAACGGCGGGATCTACTACGAGCAGTACTTC
CASSNGGIYYEQYF
>.|TRBV6-5|TRBJ2-7|TRBD2
TGTGCCAGCAGTTACCAAGGGACTAGCGGGAGGGGGGAGCAGTACTTC
CASSYQGTSGRGEQYF
>.|TRBV5-1|TRBJ2-5|.
TGCGCCAGCAGCTTGGCCAGGGGAGAGACCCAGTACTTC
CASSLARGETQYF
>.|TRBV6-1|TRBJ2-7|.
TGTGCCAGCAGTGAAGGTGCAGTCCCCGAGCAGTACTTC
CASSEGAVPEQYF
>.|TRBV10-3|TRBJ2-1|.
TGTGCCATCAGCCCGAGAGGGACACTTACACGCAATGAGCAGTTCTTC
CAISPRGTLTRNEQFF
>.|TRBV7-6|TRBJ2-7|TRBD1
TGTGCCAGCAGCTTCGGAGGGACAGGGGGGCTCGAGCAGTACTTC
CASSFGGTGGLEQYF
>.|TRBV13|TRBJ1-2|.
TGTGCCAGCAGCTTAGAAAACACCGGTAACTATGGCTACACCTTC
CASSLENTGNYGYTF
>.|TRBV29-1|TRBJ1-5|TRBD1
TGCAGCGTAGGATTTGGACAGGGGAGTCAGCCCCAGCATTTT
CSVGFGQGSQPQHF
>.|TRBV30|TRBJ2-7|TRBD2
TGTGCCTGGATTAGCGGGAGCAGCGAGCAGTACTTC
CAWISGSSEQYF
>.|TRBV7-9|TRBJ2-3|.
TGTGCCAGCAGTCCCCGGGCCGCGGCAGATACGCAGTATTTT
CASSPRAAADTQYF
>.|TRBV19|TRBJ1-2|.
TGTGCCAGTGTCAGGGCGGCAGGGACCTATGGCTACACCTTC
CASVRAAGTYGYTF
>.|TRBV6-5|TRBJ2-1|.
TGTGCCAGCTGTCTAGATCCCAATGAGCAGTTCTTC
CASCLDPNEQFF
>.|TRBV7-2|TRBJ1-2|.
TGTGCCAGCAGCCCCCGCAAGGGACATAACTATGGCTACACCTTC
CASSPRKGHNYGYTF
>once|TRBV11-2|TRBJ2-1|.
TGTGCCAGCAGCCACCGTAGGGGTGAGCAGTTCTTC
CASSHRRGEQFF